Shown below are 10 T cell receptor beta chains from a single sample sequenced in a study of radiotherapy plus CTLA-4 blockade in lung cancer. The method was immunoSEQ multiplex PCR; TCRdb's version includes in-frame clones alone and lacks a portion of them. The profile shows more than 100,000 clones, about 87% of them singletons. Sequences were derived from peripheral blood, sampled from a patient treated with radiotherapy plus ipilimumab. The receptor set was obtained from a human donor with non-small cell lung cancer that progressed on radiotherapy plus ipilimumab.

This clone was seen a single time. The genes are TRBV6-6 and TRBJ2-3; TRBD2 matches 12 bases. Germline assignment: CDR1 MNHNY and CDR2 SVGAGI (reference sequence). V lost 2 bases, J lost 2 bases, and 2 bases stayed unmatched. CDR3 length: 16 residues. CDR3 DNA: TGTGCCAGCAGTTACCCTAGCGGGAGGGCCACAGATACGCAGTATTTT. This translates into CASSYPSGRATDTQYF.

V and J are TRBV7-3 and TRBJ2-1; unclear D gene. The V end lost 5 bases, the J end lost 2 bases, and 13 bases lay between the germline ends. The CDR3 runs to 15 residues. CDR1 and CDR2 (germline): SGHTA, FQGTGA. Here the CDR3 reads CASSPAAGPYNEQFF. The CDR3 DNA is TGTGCCAGCAGCCCGGCCGCAGGCCCCTACAATGAGCAGTTCTTC.

The chain has TRBV10-1 and TRBJ2-1; 7 nucleotides match TRBD2. This CDR3 spans 14 amino acids. CDR1 and CDR2 from the germline V gene are WNHNN and SYGVQD (reference sequence). Germline trimming cut 4 bases from V and 6 bases from J; bases unmatched to any gene: 6. CDR3 DNA: TGCGCCAGCAGTGTGACGGGACTACCCAATGAGCAGTTCTTC. Translating it yields CASSVTGLPNEQFF.

The chain is built from TRBV5-4 and TRBJ2-2; D not resolved. There are 15 residues in the CDR3. Germline CDR1 reads SGHNT; CDR2 reads YYREEE (reference sequence). V lost 4 bases and J lost 1, with 11 bases in between. CDR3 loop: CASSPRTLNTGELFF. The CDR3 DNA sequence: TGTGCCAGCAGCCCAAGGACGTTGAACACCGGGGAGCTGTTTTTT.

The table lists this clone with a count of one. The chain has TRBV6-6 and TRBJ1-2; no clear D. This CDR3 is built from 16 residues. V shed 6 bases and J shed 6 bases, with 23 bases lying between them. Germline loops: CDR1 MNHNY, CDR2 SVGAGI (reference sequence). The CDR3 is CASSTHNVQSTDGYTF. CDR3 DNA sequence: TGTGCCAGCAGCACCCACAATGTTCAGTCGACGGATGGCTACACCTTC.

The V gene is TRBV6-1, the J gene TRBJ2-3; no reliable D call. Trimming left V 6 bases short and J 0 bases short, with 7 bases between. The CDR3 loop spans 13 amino acids. CDR1 and CDR2 from the germline V gene are MNHNS and SASEGT. DNA for the CDR3: TGTGCCAGCAGAGTCGGTAGCACAGATACGCAGTATTTT. Amino acids: CASRVGSTDTQYF.

The J gene is TRBJ2-5, the V gene TRBV4-1; no clear D. The CDR3 sequence is 13 residues long. The V end was cut by 1 base, the J end by 7 bases, with 10 bases between. Looked up from germline, CDR1 is MGHRA and CDR2 is YSYEKL. The CDR3 protein is CASSQGVLGTQYF. The CDR3 nucleotides read TGCGCCAGCAGCCAAGGGGTCCTGGGGACCCAGTACTTC.

This chain connects TRBV10-1 to TRBJ2-1, with 11 bases matching TRBD2. Looked up from germline, CDR1 is WNHNN and CDR2 is SYGVQD (reference sequence). The CDR3 totals 16 residues. The ends lost 3 bases at V and 4 bases at J; junction bases unmatched: 5. For the CDR3, the DNA is TGCGCCAGCAGTGATGGGCTAGCGGGAGGTTACAATGAGCAGTTCTTC. Residues: CASSDGLAGGYNEQFF.

This chain joins TRBV5-1 and TRBJ2-7; D gene unclear. The CDR3 is 11 amino acids. Trimming cost V 0 bases and J 5 bases, with 3 bases left between them. The germline V gene has CDR1 SGHRS and CDR2 YFSETQ. The CDR3: CASSLGDEQYF. Written as DNA, the CDR3 is TGCGCCAGCAGCTTGGGAGACGAGCAGTACTTC.

The rearrangement joins TRBV15 to TRBJ2-5; 7 nucleotides line up with TRBD2. This CDR3 contains 17 residues. From germline, CDR1 is LNHNV and CDR2 YYDKDF (reference sequence). Trimming cost V 1 base and J 2 bases; bases outside gene matches: 10. The DNA of the CDR3 is TGTGCCACCAGCAGAGGAACTGGGACTAAACCTCAAGAGACCCAGTACTTC. Its translation: CATSRGTGTKPQETQYF.